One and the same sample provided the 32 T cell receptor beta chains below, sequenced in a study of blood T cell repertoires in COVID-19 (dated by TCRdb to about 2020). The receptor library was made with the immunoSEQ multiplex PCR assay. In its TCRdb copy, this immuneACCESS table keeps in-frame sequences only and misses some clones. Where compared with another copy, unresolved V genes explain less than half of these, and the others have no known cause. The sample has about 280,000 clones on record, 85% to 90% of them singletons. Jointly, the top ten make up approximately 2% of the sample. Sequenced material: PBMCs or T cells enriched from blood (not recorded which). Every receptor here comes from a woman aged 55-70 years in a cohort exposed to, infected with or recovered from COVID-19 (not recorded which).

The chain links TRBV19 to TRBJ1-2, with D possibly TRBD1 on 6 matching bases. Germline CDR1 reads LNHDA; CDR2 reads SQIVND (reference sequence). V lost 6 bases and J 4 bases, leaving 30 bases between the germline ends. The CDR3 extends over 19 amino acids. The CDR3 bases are TGTGCCAGTAGCCCAACCCGTATTTCAGGACAGCGAGCCATCTATGGCTACACCTTC. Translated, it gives CASSPTRISGQRAIYGYTF.

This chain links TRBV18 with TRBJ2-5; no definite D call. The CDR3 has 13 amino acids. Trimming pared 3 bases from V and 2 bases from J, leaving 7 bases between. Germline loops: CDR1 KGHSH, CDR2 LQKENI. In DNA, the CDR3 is TGTGCCAGCTCACCTAATGTGCAAGAGACCCAGTACTTC. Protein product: CASSPNVQETQYF.

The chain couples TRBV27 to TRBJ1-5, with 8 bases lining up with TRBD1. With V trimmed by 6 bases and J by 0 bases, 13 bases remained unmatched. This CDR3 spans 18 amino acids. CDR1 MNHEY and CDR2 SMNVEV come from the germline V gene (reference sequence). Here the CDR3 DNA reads TGTGCCAGCAGCTCCGGACAGGGATGGGGCTATAGCAATCAGCCCCAGCATTTT. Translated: CASSSGQGWGYSNQPQHF.

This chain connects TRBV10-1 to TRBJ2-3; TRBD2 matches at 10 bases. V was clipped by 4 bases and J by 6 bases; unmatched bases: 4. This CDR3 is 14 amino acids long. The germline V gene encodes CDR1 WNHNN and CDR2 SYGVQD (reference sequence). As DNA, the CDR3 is TGCGCCAGCAGTGTCCTAGCGGGAGCTGATACGCAGTATTTT. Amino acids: CASSVLAGADTQYF.

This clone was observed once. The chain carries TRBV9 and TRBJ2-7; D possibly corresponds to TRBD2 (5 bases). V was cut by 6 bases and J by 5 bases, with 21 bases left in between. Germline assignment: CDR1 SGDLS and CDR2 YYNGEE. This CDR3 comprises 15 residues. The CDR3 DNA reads TGTGCCAGCAATCGTGAGGGAGTCCCCATCGACGAGCAGTACTTC. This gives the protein CASNREGVPIDEQYF.

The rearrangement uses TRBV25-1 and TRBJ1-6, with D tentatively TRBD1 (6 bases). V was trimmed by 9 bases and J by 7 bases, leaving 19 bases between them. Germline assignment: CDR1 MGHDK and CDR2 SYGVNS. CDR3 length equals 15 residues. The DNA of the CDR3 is TGTGCCAGAGGGAGCAAAGGCAGGGGCAATTCACCCCTCCACTTT. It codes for CARGSKGRGNSPLHF.

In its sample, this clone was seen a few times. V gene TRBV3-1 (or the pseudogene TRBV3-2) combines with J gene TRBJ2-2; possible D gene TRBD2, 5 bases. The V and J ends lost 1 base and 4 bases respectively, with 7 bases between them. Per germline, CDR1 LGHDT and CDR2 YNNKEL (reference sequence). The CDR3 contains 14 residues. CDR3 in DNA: TGTGCCAGCAGCCAAGGTGGGAGCACCGGGGAGCTGTTTTTT. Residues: CASSQGGSTGELFF.

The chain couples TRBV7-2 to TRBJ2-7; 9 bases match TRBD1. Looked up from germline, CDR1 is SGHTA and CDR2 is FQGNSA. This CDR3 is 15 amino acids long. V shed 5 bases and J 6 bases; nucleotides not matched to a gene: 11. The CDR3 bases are TGTGCCAGCAGCCACTTGGGGACAGGGCTTACCGAGCAGTACTTC. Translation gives CASSHLGTGLTEQYF. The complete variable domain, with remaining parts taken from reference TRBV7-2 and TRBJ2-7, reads GAGVSQSPSNKVTEKGKDVELRCDPISGHTALYWYRQSLGQGLEFLIYFQGNSAPDKSGLPSDRFSAERTGGSVSTLTIQRTQQEDSAVYLCASSHLGTGLTEQYFGPGTRLTVT.

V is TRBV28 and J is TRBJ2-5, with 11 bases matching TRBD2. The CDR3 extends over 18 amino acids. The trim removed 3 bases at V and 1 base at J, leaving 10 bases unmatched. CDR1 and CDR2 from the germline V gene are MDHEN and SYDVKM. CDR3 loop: CASSFLPGTSGFQETQYF. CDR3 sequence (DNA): TGTGCCAGCAGTTTCCTCCCGGGGACTAGCGGATTCCAAGAGACCCAGTACTTC.

The CDR3: CATSDRGQGGSYNEQFF. CDR3 DNA sequence: TGTGCCACCAGTGATAGGGGGCAGGGGGGCTCCTACAATGAGCAGTTCTTC. J is TRBJ2-1 and V is TRBV24-1, with D perhaps matching TRBD1 (7 bases). The V and J ends lost 3 bases and 0 bases respectively, with 14 bases between them. The germline V gene has CDR1 KGHDR and CDR2 SFDVKD. The length of the CDR3 is 17 residues.

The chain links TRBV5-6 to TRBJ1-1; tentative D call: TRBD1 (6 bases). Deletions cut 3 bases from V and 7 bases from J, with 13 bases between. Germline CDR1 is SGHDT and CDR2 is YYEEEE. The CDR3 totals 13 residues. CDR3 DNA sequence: TGTGCCAGCAGCTCGGGAGGGGGTTTTGAAGCTTTCTTT. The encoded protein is CASSSGGGFEAFF.

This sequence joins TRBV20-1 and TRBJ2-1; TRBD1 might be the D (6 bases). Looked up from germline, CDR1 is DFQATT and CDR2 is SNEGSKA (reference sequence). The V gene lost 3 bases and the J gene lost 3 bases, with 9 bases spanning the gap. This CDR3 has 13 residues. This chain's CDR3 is CSASKGVYNEQFF. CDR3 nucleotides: TGCAGTGCTAGTAAGGGGGTCTACAATGAGCAGTTCTTC.

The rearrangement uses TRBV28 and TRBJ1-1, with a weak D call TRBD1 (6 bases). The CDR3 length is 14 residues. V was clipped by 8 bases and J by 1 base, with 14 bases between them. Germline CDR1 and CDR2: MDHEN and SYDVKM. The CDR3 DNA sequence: TGTGCCAGCGGTCTAGGACAGACGAACACTGAAGCTTTCTTT. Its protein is CASGLGQTNTEAFF. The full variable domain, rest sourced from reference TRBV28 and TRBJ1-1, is DVKVTQSSRYLVKRTGEKVFLECVQDMDHENMFWYRQDPGLGLRLIYFSYDVKMKEKGDIPEGYSVSREKKERFSLILESASTNQTSMYLCASGLGQTNTEAFFGQGTRLTVV.

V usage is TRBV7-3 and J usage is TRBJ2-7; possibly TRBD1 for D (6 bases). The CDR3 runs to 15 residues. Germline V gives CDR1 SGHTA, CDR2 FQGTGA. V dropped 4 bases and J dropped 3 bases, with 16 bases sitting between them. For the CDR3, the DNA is TGTGCCAGCAGCTCCCTTGACAGGTACGGCTACGAGCAGTACTTC. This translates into CASSSLDRYGYEQYF.

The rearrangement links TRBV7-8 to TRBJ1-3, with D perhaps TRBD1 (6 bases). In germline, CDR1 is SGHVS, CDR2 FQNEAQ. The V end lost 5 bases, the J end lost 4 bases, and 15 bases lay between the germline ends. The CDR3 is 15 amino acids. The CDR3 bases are TGTGCCAGCAGCCCCCGGGACATTGGGGGAAACACCATATATTTT. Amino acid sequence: CASSPRDIGGNTIYF. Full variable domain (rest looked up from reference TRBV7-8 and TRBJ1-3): GAGVSQSPRYKVAKRGQDVALRCDPISGHVSLFWYQQALGQGPEFLTYFQNEAQLDKSGLPSDRFFAERPEGSVSTLKIQRTQQEDSAVYLCASSPRDIGGNTIYFGEGSWLTVV.

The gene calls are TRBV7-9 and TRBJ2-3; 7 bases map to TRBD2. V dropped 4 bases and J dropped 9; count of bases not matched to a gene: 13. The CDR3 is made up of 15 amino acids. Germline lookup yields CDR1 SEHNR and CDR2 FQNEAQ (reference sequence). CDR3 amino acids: CASSSSLAVNHTQYF. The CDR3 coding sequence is TGTGCCAGCAGCTCGTCTCTAGCGGTCAACCACACGCAGTATTTT.

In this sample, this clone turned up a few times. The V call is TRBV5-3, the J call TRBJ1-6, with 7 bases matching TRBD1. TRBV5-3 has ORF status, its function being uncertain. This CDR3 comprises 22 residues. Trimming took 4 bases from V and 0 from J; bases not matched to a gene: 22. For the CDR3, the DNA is TGTGCCAGAAGCGGATCAGACAGGGAAGGTCCCCTCTCGAGCTCCTATAATTCACCCCTCCACTTT. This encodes CARSGSDREGPLSSSYNSPLHF.

CDR3 residues: CASSAGGENEQFF. For the CDR3, the DNA is TGTGCCAGCAGTGCAGGGGGCGAAAATGAGCAGTTCTTC. The chain recombines TRBV25-1 with TRBJ2-1; 8 nucleotides align to TRBD1. V shed 4 bases and J 7 bases; nucleotides not matched to a gene: 3. The germline V gene encodes CDR1 MGHDK and CDR2 SYGVNS. The CDR3 is made up of 13 amino acids.

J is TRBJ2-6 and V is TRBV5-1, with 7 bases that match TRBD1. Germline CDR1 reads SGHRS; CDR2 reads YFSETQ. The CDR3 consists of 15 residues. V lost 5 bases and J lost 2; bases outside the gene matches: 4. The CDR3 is CASSSTGAGANVLTF. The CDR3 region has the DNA TGCGCCAGCAGTTCTACAGGGGCTGGGGCCAACGTCCTGACTTTC.

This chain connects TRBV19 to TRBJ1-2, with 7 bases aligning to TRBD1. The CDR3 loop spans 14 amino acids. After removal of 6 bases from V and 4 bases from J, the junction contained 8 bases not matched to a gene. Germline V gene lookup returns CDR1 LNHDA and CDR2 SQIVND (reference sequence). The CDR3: CASRKGTVSYGYTF. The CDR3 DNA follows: TGTGCCAGTAGAAAGGGGACAGTCTCCTATGGCTACACCTTC.

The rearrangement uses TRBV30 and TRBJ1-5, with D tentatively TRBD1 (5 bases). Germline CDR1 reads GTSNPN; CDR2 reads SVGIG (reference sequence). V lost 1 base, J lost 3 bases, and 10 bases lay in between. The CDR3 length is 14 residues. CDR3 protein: CAWSGGGPNQPQHF. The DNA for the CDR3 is TGTGCCTGGAGTGGGGGGGGTCCCAATCAGCCCCAGCATTTT.

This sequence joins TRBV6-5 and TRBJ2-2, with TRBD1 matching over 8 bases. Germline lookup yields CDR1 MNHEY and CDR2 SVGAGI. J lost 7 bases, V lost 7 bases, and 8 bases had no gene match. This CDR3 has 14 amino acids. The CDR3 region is CASTWDRMDGELFF. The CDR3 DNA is TGTGCCAGCACCTGGGACAGGATGGACGGGGAGCTGTTTTTT.

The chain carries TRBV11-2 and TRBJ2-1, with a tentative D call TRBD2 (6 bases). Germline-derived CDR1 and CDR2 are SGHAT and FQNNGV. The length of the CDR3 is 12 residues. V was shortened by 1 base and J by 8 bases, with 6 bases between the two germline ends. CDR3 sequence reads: CASSLGGDEQFF. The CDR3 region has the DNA TGTGCCAGCAGCTTAGGCGGGGATGAGCAGTTCTTC.

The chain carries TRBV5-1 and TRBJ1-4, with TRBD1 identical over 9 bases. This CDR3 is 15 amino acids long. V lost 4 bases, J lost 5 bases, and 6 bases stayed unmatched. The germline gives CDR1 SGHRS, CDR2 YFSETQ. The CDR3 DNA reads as TGCGCCAGCAGCCCTGGGGGGACAGGGAATGAAAAACTGTTTTTT. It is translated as CASSPGGTGNEKLFF.

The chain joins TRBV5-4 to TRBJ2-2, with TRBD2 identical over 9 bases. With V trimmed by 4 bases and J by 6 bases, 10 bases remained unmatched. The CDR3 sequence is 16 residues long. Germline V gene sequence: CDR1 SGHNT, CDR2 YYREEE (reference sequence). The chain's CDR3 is CASSLGVAGEAGELFF. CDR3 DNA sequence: TGTGCCAGCAGCCTGGGGGTAGCGGGAGAAGCCGGGGAGCTGTTTTTT.

The CDR3 here is CASSHNQGGGNSPLHF. In DNA form, the CDR3 reads TGTGCCAGCAGCCACAACCAAGGGGGGGGTAATTCACCCCTCCACTTT. V usage is TRBV7-9 and J usage is TRBJ1-6, with D possibly being TRBD1 (6 bases). The CDR3 length is 16 residues. Trimming removed 5 bases at V and 6 bases at J, with 17 bases between. Germline lookup yields CDR1 SEHNR and CDR2 FQNEAQ (reference sequence).

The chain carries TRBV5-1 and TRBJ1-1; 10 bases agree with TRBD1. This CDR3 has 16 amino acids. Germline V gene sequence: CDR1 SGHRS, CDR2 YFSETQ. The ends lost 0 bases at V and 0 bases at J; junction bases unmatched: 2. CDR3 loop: CASSLGGTGVNTEAFF. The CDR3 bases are TGCGCCAGCAGCTTGGGAGGGACAGGGGTGAACACTGAAGCTTTCTTT.

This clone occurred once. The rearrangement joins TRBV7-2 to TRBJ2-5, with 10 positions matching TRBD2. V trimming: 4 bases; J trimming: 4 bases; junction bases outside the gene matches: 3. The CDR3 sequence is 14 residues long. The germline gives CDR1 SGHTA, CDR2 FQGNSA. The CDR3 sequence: CASSSSGSGETQYF. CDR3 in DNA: TGTGCCAGCAGCTCTAGCGGGAGTGGAGAGACCCAGTACTTC.

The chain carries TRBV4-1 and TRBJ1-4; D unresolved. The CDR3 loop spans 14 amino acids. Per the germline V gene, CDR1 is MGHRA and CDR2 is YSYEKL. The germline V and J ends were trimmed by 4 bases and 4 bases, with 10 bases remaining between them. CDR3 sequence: CASSPPSGNEKLFF. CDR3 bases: TGCGCCAGCAGCCCCCCTAGCGGTAATGAAAAACTGTTTTTT.

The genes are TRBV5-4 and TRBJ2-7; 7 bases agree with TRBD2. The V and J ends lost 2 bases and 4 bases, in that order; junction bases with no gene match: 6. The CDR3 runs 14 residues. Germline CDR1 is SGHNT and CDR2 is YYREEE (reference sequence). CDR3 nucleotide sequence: TGTGCCAGCAGCTTTGGGGGAGGGAGGTACGAGCAGTACTTC. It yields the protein CASSFGGGRYEQYF. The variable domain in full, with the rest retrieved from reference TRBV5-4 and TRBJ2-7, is ETGVTQSPTHLIKTRGQQVTLRCSSQSGHNTVSWYQQALGQGPQFIFQYYREEENGRGNFPPRFSGLQFPNYSSELNVNALELDDSALYLCASSFGGGRYEQYFGPGTRLTVT.

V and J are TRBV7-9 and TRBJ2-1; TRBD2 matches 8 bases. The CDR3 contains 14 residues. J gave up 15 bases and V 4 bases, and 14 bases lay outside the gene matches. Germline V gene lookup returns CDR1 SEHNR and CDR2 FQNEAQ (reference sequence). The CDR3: CASSYPVAGKTGFF. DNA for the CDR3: TGTGCCAGCAGCTACCCGGTAGCGGGAAAAACCGGGTTCTTC.

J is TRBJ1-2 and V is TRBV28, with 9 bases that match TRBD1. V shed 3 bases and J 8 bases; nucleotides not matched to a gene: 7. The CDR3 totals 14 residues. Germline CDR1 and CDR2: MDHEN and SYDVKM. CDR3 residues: CASSFRGQGGGYTF. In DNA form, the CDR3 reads TGTGCCAGCAGTTTCAGGGGACAGGGTGGAGGCTACACCTTC.